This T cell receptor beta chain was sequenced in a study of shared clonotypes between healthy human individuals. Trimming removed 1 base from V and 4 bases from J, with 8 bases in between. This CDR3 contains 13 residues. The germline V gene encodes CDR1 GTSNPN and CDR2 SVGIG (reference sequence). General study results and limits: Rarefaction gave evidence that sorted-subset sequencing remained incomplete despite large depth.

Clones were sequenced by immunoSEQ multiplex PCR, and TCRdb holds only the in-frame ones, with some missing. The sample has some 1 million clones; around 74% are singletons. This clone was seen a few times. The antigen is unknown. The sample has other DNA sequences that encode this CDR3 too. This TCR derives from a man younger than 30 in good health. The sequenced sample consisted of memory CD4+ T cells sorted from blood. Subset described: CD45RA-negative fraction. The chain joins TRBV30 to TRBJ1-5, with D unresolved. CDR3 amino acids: CAWSGGGNQPQHF. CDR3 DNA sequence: TGTGCCTGGAGTGGGGGAGGTAATCAGCCCCAGCATTTT.